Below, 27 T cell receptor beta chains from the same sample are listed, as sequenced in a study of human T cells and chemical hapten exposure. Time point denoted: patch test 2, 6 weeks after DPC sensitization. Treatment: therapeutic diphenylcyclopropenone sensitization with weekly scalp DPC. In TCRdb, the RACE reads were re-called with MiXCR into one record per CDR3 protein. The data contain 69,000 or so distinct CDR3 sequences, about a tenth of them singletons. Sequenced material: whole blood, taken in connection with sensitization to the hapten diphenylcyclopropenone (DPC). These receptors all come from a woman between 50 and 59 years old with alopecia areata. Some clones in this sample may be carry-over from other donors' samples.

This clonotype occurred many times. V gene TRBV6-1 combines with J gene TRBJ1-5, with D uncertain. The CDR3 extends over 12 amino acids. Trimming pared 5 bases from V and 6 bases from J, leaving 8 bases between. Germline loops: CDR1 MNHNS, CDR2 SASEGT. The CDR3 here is CASSFFPQPQHF. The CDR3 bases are TGTGCCAGCAGTTTTTTCCCTCAGCCCCAGCATTTT.

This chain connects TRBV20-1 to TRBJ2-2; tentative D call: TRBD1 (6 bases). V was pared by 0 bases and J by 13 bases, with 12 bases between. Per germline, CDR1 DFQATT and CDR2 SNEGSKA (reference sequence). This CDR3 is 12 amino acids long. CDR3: CSARDIQGRLFF. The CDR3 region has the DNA TGCAGTGCTAGAGACATACAGGGAAGGCTGTTTTTT.

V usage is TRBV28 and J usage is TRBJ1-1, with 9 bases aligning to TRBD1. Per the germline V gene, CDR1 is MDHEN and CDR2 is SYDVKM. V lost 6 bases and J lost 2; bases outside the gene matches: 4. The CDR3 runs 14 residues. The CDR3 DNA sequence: TGTGCCAGCAGCCGGGACAGGGTAAACACTGAAGCTTTCTTT. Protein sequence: CASSRDRVNTEAFF.

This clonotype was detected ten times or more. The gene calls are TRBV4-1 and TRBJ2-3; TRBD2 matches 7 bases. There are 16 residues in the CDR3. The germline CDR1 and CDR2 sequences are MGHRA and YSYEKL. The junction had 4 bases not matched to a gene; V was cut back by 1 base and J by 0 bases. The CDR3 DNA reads TGCGCCAGCAGCCAAGGACGGGAGGTTAGCACAGATACGCAGTATTTT. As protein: CASSQGREVSTDTQYF.

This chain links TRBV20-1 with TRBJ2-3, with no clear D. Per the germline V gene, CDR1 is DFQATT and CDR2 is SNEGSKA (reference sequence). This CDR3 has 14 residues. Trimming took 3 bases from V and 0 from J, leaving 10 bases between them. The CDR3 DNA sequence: TGCAGTGCTAGGAGGTACCTTAGCACAGATACGCAGTATTTT. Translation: CSARRYLSTDTQYF.

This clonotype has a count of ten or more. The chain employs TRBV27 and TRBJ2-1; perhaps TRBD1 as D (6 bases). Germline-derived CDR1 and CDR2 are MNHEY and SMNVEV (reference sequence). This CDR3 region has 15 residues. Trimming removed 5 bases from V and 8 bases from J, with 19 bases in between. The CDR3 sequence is CASSRRQDALDEQFF. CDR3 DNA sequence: TGTGCCAGCAGTCGGAGACAGGACGCTTTGGATGAGCAGTTCTTC.

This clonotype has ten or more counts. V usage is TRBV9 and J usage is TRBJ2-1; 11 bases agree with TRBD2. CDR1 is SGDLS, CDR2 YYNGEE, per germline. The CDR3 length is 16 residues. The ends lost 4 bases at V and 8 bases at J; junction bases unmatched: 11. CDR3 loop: CASSLELAGVVDEQFF. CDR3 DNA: TGTGCCAGCAGCCTTGAACTAGCGGGAGTCGTGGATGAGCAGTTCTTC. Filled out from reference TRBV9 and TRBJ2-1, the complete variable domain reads DSGVTQTPKHLITATGQRVTLRCSPRSGDLSVYWYQQSLDQGLQFLIQYYNGEERAKGNILERFSAQQFPDLHSELNLSSLELGDSALYFCASSLELAGVVDEQFFGPGTRLTVL.

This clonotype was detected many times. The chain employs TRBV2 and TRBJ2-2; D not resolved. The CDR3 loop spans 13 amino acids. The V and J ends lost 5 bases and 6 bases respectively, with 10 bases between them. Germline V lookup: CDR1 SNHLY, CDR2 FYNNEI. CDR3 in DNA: TGTGCCAGCAGTCAGCGCGCCCCCGGGGAGCTGTTTTTT. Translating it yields CASSQRAPGELFF. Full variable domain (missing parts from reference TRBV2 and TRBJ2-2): EPEVTQTPSHQVTQMGQEVILRCVPISNHLYFYWYRQILGQKVEFLVSFYNNEISEKSEIFDDQFSVERPDGSNFTLKIRSTKLEDSAMYFCASSQRAPGELFFGEGSRLTVL.

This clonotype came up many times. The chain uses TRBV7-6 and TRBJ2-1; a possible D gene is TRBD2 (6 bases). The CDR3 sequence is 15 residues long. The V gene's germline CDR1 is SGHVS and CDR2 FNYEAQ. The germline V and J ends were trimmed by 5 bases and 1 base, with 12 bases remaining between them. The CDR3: CASSPGRQSYNEQFF. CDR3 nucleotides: TGTGCCAGCAGCCCCGGGAGACAGTCCTACAATGAGCAGTTCTTC.

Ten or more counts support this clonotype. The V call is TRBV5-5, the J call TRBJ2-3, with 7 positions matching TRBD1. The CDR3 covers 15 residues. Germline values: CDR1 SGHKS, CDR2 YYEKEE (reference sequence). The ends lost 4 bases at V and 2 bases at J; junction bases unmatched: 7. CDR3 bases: TGTGCCAGCAGCCCTCGACAGGGAGTCACAGATACGCAGTATTTT. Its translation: CASSPRQGVTDTQYF.

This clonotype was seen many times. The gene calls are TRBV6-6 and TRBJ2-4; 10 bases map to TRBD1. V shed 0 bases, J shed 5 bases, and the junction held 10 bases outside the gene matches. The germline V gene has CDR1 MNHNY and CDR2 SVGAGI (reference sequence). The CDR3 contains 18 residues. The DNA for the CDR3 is TGTGCCAGCAGTTACTCGCGACAGGGGGCATCCCCTCAAAACATTCAGTACTTC. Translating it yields CASSYSRQGASPQNIQYF.

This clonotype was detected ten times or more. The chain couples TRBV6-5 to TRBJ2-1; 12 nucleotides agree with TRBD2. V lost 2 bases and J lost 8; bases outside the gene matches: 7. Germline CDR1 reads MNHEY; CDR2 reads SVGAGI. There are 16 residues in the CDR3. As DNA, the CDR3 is TGTGCCAGCAGTTACCTAGCGGGAGGGCCGATGGATGAGCAGTTCTTC. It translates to CASSYLAGGPMDEQFF.

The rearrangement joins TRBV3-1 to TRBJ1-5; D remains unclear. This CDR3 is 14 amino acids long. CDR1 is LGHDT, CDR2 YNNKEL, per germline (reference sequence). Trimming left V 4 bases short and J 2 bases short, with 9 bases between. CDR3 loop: CASSRHIGNQPQHF. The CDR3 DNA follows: TGTGCCAGCAGCCGTCACATAGGCAATCAGCCCCAGCATTTT.

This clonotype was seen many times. CDR3 amino acids: CAISVPGQETQYF. In DNA form, the CDR3 reads TGTGCCATCAGTGTCCCGGGACAAGAGACCCAGTACTTC. The chain recombines TRBV10-3 with TRBJ2-5; D possibly corresponds to TRBD2 (5 bases). Trimming left V 4 bases short and J 2 bases short, with 8 bases between. This CDR3 region has 13 residues. Germline lookup yields CDR1 ENHRY and CDR2 SYGVKD.

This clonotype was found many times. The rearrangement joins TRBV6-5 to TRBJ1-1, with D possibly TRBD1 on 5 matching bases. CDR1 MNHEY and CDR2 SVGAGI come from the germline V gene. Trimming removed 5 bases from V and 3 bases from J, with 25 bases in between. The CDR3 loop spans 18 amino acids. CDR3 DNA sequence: TGTGCCAGCAGTCCTCAGGGATTGGGGTATATTCCAGACACTGAAGCTTTCTTT. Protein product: CASSPQGLGYIPDTEAFF.

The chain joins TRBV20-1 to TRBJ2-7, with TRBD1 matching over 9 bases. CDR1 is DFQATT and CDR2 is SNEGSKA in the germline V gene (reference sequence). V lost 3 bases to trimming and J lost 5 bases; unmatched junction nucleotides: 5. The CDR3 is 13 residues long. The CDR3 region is CSASRDREHEQYF. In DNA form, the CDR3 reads TGCAGTGCTAGTCGGGACAGGGAACACGAGCAGTACTTC.

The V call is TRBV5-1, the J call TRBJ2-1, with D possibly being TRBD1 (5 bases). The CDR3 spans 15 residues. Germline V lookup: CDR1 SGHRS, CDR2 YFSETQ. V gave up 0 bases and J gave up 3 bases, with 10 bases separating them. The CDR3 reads CASSLEGVVYNEQFF. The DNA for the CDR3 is TGCGCCAGCAGCTTGGAAGGGGTTGTCTACAATGAGCAGTTCTTC.

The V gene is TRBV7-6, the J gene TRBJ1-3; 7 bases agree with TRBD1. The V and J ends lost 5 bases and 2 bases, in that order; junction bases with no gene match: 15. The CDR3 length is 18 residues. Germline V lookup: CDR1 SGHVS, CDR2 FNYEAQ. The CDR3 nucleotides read TGTGCCAGCAGCCAAGCGACAGGGATGGGGTACGCTGGAAACACCATATATTTT. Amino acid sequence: CASSQATGMGYAGNTIYF.

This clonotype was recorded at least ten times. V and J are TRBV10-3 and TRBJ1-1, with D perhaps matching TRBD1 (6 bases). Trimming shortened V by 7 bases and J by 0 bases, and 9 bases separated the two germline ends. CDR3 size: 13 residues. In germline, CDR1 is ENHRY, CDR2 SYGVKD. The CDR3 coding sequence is TGTGCCATCAATCAGGGGCTGAACACTGAAGCTTTCTTT. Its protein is CAINQGLNTEAFF.

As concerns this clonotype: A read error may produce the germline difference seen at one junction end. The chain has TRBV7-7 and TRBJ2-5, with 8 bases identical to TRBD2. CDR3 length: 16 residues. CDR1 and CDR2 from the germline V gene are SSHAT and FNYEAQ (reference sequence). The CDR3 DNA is TGTGCTAGCAGCTTAGCCCGGACTAGCAGCCAAGAGACCCAGTACTTC. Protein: CASSLARTSSQETQYF.

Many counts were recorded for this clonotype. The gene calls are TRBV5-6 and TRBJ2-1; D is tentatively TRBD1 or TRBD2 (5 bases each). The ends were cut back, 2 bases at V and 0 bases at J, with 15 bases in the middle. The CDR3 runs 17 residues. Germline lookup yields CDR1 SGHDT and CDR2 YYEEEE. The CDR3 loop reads CASSFLLRGSSYNEQFF. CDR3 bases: TGTGCCAGCAGCTTCTTGTTGAGGGGTAGCTCCTACAATGAGCAGTTCTTC.

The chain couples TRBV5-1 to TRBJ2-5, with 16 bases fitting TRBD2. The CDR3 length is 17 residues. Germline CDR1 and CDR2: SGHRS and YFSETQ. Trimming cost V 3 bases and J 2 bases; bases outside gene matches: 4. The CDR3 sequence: CASSSGLAGGSQETQYF. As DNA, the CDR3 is TGCGCCAGCAGCTCGGGACTAGCGGGAGGGAGTCAAGAGACCCAGTACTTC.

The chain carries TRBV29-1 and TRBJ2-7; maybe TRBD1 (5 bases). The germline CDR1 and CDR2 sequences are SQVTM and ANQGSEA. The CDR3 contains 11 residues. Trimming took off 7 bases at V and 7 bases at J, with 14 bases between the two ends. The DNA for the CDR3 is TGCAGCGCTCGAAGGGGCAGGGAGCAGTACTTC. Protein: CSARRGREQYF.

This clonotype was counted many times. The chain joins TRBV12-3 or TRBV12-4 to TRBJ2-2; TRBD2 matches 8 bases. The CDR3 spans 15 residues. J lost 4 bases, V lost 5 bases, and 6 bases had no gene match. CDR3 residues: CASSNLAGPTGELFF. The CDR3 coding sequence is TGTGCCAGCAGTAACTTAGCGGGACCCACCGGGGAGCTGTTTTTT.

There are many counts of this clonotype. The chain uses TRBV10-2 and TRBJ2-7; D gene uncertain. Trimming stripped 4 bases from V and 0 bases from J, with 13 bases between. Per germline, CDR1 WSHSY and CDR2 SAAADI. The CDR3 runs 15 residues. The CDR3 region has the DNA TGCGCCAGCAGTGTTGCAGAACAGAACTCCTACGAGCAGTACTTC. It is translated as CASSVAEQNSYEQYF.

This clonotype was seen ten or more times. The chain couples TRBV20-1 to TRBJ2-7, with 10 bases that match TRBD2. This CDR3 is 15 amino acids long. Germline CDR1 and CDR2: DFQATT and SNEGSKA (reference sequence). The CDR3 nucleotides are TGCAGGGCCACTAGCGGGAAATGGACCTCCTACGAGCAGTACTTC. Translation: CRATSGKWTSYEQYF.

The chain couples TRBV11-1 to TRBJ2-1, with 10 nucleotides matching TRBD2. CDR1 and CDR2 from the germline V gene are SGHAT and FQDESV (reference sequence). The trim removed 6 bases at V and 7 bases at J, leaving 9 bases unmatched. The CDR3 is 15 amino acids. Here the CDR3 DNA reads TGTGCCAGCAGTTTCGGACTAGCGGACAAGAATGAGCAGTTCTTC. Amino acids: CASSFGLADKNEQFF.